This entry lists 23 T cell receptor beta chains sequenced from one sample in a study of blood T cell repertoires in COVID-19. TCRdb's table, derived via immunoSEQ multiplex PCR, lists solely in-frame clones and lacks some. The data contain about 360,000 clones, about 88% of them singletons. Sequencing was done on a sample of peripheral blood. These receptors all stem from an older woman with COVID-19, enrolled during active disease.

V gene TRBV11-2 combines with J gene TRBJ1-2, with D uncertain. V shed 1 base and J shed 0 bases, with 9 bases lying between them. Germline V gene data show CDR1 as SGHAT and CDR2 as FQNNGV. The CDR3 totals 15 residues. CDR3 bases: TGTGCCAGCAGCTTAGGACCGCGGTCTAACTATGGCTACACCTTC. Translating it yields CASSLGPRSNYGYTF.

The CDR3 here is CASSPPAGGADTQYF. The CDR3 DNA reads TGTGCCAGCAGTCCCCCGGCGGGGGGGGCAGATACGCAGTATTTT. The V call is TRBV6-2 or TRBV6-3, the J call TRBJ2-3; 9 bases are shared with TRBD2. CDR3 size: 15 residues. With V trimmed by 5 bases and J by 4 bases, 7 bases remained unmatched. From germline, CDR1 is MNHEY and CDR2 SVGEGT.

The chain joins TRBV9 to TRBJ2-1; D uncertain. The CDR3 covers 16 residues. CDR1 is SGDLS, CDR2 YYNGEE, per germline. Trimming pared 1 base from V and 1 base from J, leaving 12 bases between. The CDR3 nucleotides are TGTGCCAGCAGCGTACCATCAACGACATCCTACAATGAGCAGTTCTTC. Encoded protein: CASSVPSTTSYNEQFF.

V is TRBV21-1 and J is TRBJ1-2; the table gives TRBD1 as D, unverified against the DNA. TRBV21-1 is a known pseudogene. The CDR3 is 16 residues long. In nucleotides, the CDR3 is TGTGCCAGCAGCGCTCTCTTGCAGGGCACTAACTATGGCTACACCTTC. As protein: CASSALLQGTNYGYTF.

This chain uses TRBV29-1 with TRBJ2-5; D may be TRBD1 (7 bases). Trimming stripped 4 bases from V and 2 bases from J, with 14 bases between. This CDR3 has 14 residues. Germline V CDR1 and CDR2: SQVTM, ANQGSEA. Here the CDR3 DNA reads TGCAGCGTTGGTCTGCCAGGGGGGCAAGAGACCCAGTACTTC. This codes for CSVGLPGGQETQYF.

This sequence joins TRBV10-3 and TRBJ2-7; D may be TRBD1 (6 bases). The CDR3 has 16 amino acids. V dropped 6 bases and J dropped 2 bases, with 20 bases sitting between them. CDR1 is ENHRY, CDR2 SYGVKD, per germline. This CDR3 is CAIRESRDKNPYEQYF. DNA for the CDR3: TGTGCCATCAGAGAATCCCGGGACAAAAATCCCTACGAGCAGTACTTC.

V usage is TRBV6-5 and J usage is TRBJ2-1, with D possibly TRBD1 on 6 matching bases. CDR3 length: 13 amino acids. The V and J ends lost 5 bases and 6 bases respectively, with 11 bases between them. CDR1 is MNHEY and CDR2 is SVGAGI in the germline V gene. This chain's CDR3 is CASSPLGGNEQFF. DNA of the CDR3: TGTGCCAGCAGTCCCCTAGGGGGCAATGAGCAGTTCTTC.

The rearrangement uses TRBV10-2 and TRBJ2-3; 10 positions match TRBD2. With V trimmed by 6 bases and J by 10 bases, 13 bases remained unmatched. CDR3 length equals 15 residues. Germline values: CDR1 WSHSY, CDR2 SAAADI. CDR3 in amino acids: CASSSLAGSTGAQYF. In DNA, the CDR3 is TGCGCCAGCAGCTCACTAGCGGGGTCGACTGGAGCGCAGTATTTT.

The chain has TRBV19 and TRBJ2-2; maybe TRBD2 (5 bases). This CDR3 has 14 amino acids. Trimming took 1 base from V and 4 from J, leaving 7 bases between them. CDR1 is LNHDA and CDR2 is SQIVND in the germline V gene (reference sequence). As DNA, the CDR3 is TGTGCCAGTAGTATAGTAGGAGGCACCGGGGAGCTGTTTTTT. Encoded protein: CASSIVGGTGELFF.

The genes are TRBV19 and TRBJ1-4, with D possibly being TRBD1 (5 bases). The germline gives CDR1 LNHDA, CDR2 SQIVND (reference sequence). Trimming removed 4 bases at V and 0 bases at J, with 12 bases between. CDR3 length equals 16 residues. CDR3 DNA: TGTGCCAGTAGTAATTCAGGGAAGGCAACTAATGAAAAACTGTTTTTT. Its protein is CASSNSGKATNEKLFF.

V gene TRBV19 combines with J gene TRBJ2-1; no reliable D call. The germline V and J ends were trimmed by 6 bases and 0 bases, with 12 bases remaining between them. The length of the CDR3 is 15 residues. Germline lookup yields CDR1 LNHDA and CDR2 SQIVND (reference sequence). For the CDR3, the DNA is TGTGCCAGTAGGTACAGACCGAGCTCCTACAATGAGCAGTTCTTC. Its protein product is CASRYRPSSYNEQFF.

This clone was observed a single time. The V gene is TRBV28, the J gene TRBJ1-3; unclear D gene. Germline V CDR1 and CDR2: MDHEN, SYDVKM. V was cut by 4 bases and J by 0 bases, with 10 bases left in between. This CDR3 has 15 residues. CDR3 coding DNA: TGTGCCAGCAGTTCCGGGTCCAACTCTGGAAACACCATATATTTT. It is translated as CASSSGSNSGNTIYF.

This clone has just a few counts. J is TRBJ2-2 and V is TRBV6-6; 7 bases map to TRBD1. The V gene end was trimmed by 5 bases and the J gene end by 1 base; junction bases not matched to a gene: 10. CDR3 length equals 17 residues. Germline CDR1 reads MNHNY; CDR2 reads SVGAGI (reference sequence). DNA of the CDR3: TGTGCCAGCAGTCCTACTAAGGGACAGCGGAACACCGGGGAGCTGTTTTTT. Protein: CASSPTKGQRNTGELFF.

This chain joins TRBV5-1 and TRBJ2-3; D not resolved. The CDR3 runs 14 residues. Looked up from germline, CDR1 is SGHRS and CDR2 is YFSETQ. Trimming stripped 2 bases from V and 1 base from J, with 8 bases between. The CDR3 region has the DNA TGCGCCAGCAGCTTCTGGCAGGGCACAGATACGCAGTATTTT. This codes for CASSFWQGTDTQYF.

The DNA for the CDR3 is TGTGCCAGCAGTAGGACAGGGACGGGACAGCCCCAGCATTTT. This codes for CASSRTGTGQPQHF. The rearrangement links TRBV6-5 to TRBJ1-5; 8 nucleotides line up with TRBD1. J lost 7 bases, V lost 5 bases, and 7 bases had no gene match. Germline CDR1 MNHEY, CDR2 SVGAGI. CDR3 length: 14 amino acids.

V usage is TRBV12-1 and J usage is TRBJ2-1; TRBD2 reflects the table's D call only, with no check against the DNA. TRBV12-1 counts as a pseudogene. This CDR3 has 14 amino acids. The chain's CDR3 is CASSFGLTSGEQFF. CDR3 coding DNA: TGTGCCAGCAGCTTTGGTCTAACTAGCGGTGAGCAGTTCTTC.

The genes are TRBV5-1 and TRBJ1-4, with D unresolved. CDR1 and CDR2 from the germline V gene are SGHRS and YFSETQ. Trimming removed 5 bases at V and 3 bases at J, with 11 bases between. The length of the CDR3 is 14 residues. CDR3 amino acids: CASSWQSPNEKLFF. DNA for the CDR3: TGCGCCAGCAGTTGGCAATCCCCTAATGAAAAACTGTTTTTT.

V gene TRBV28 combines with J gene TRBJ1-2, with D perhaps TRBD1 (5 bases). V dropped 6 bases and J dropped 4 bases, with 9 bases sitting between them. CDR3 size: 12 residues. Germline CDR1 is MDHEN and CDR2 is SYDVKM. CDR3 sequence reads: CASSGGGYGYTF. In DNA, the CDR3 is TGTGCCAGCAGCGGGGGTGGCTATGGCTACACCTTC.

CDR3 nucleotides: TGTGCCAGTAGGGGACAGGGCTCTATCTACAATGAGCAGTTCTTC. The encoded protein is CASRGQGSIYNEQFF. The chain is built from TRBV19 and TRBJ2-1; 9 bases fit TRBD1. The CDR3 is made up of 15 amino acids. CDR1 LNHDA and CDR2 SQIVND come from the germline V gene (reference sequence). V gave up 6 bases and J gave up 3 bases; unmatched junction bases: 6.

This clone was found a few times. The chain combines TRBV7-3 with TRBJ2-3, with 7 positions matching TRBD2. The CDR3 sequence is 14 residues long. J gave up 4 bases and V 5 bases, and 6 bases lay outside the gene matches. Germline loops: CDR1 SGHTA, CDR2 FQGTGA. The DNA of the CDR3 is TGTGCCAGCAGCCGCGGGGGTCAAGCAGATACGCAGTATTTT. Protein: CASSRGGQADTQYF. Full variable domain (rest looked up from reference TRBV7-3 and TRBJ2-3): GAGVSQTPSNKVTEKGKYVELRCDPISGHTALYWYRQSLGQGPEFLIYFQGTGAADDSGLPNDRFFAVRPEGSVSTLKIQRTERGDSAVYLCASSRGGQADTQYFGPGTRLTVL.

The chain employs TRBV30 and TRBJ1-5, with 10 bases aligning to TRBD1. The J segment lost 6 bases and the V segment lost 0 bases, leaving 5 bases of the junction unmatched. This CDR3 spans 15 amino acids. Germline CDR1 GTSNPN, CDR2 SVGIG (reference sequence). The CDR3 region is CAWSVGTGVVQPQHF. CDR3 DNA: TGTGCCTGGAGTGTGGGGACAGGGGTAGTTCAGCCCCAGCATTTT.

Concerning this clone: Other nucleotide sequences in the sample specify the same CDR3. V is TRBV6-5 and J is TRBJ2-7; maybe TRBD1 (6 bases). This CDR3 contains 13 residues. Trimming left V 6 bases short and J 1 base short, with 10 bases between. The germline gives CDR1 MNHEY, CDR2 SVGAGI. The DNA of the CDR3 is TGTGCCAGCAGCAGGACAGAATCCTACGAGCAGTACTTC. Translation: CASSRTESYEQYF.

The chain joins TRBV9 to TRBJ1-3, with a weak D call TRBD1 (6 bases). From germline, CDR1 is SGDLS and CDR2 YYNGEE. Trimming removed 0 bases at V and 2 bases at J, with 15 bases between. This CDR3 is 17 amino acids long. CDR3 sequence: CASSVGGGGAAGNTIYF. The CDR3 DNA reads TGTGCCAGCAGCGTAGGCGGAGGGGGGGCTGCTGGAAACACCATATATTTT.